Listed below are T cell receptor beta chains from one sample, sequenced in a study of blood T cell repertoires in COVID-19. Sequencing used immunoSEQ multiplex PCR; TCRdb keeps in-frame clones, though not all of them. Here the sample spans 200,000 to 250,000 clones, around 89% being singletons. Sequencing was performed on PBMCs or T cells enriched from blood (not recorded which). The receptor source for this set is a woman between 18 and 30 years old in a cohort exposed to, infected with or recovered from COVID-19 (not recorded which). Each CDR3 is given with its conserved first and last residue. A D gene is named only where the DNA matches it firmly. Size is omitted from some rows. Given values are once, few, many or a class for expanded clones.

TRBJ1-2	.	TRBV12-3/TRBV12-4	.	TGTGCCAGCAGCCAACATGCTAACTATGGCTACACCTTC	CASSQHANYGYTF
TRBJ2-2	TRBD2	TRBV10-2	.	TGCGCCAGCAGACAACTAGCGGGGGGCCACTTAAACACCGGGGAGCTGTTTTTT	CASRQLAGGHLNTGELFF
TRBJ1-6	TRBD1	TRBV6-2/TRBV6-3	.	TGTGCCAGCAGTTCCCCGGACAGGGATTCACCCCTCCACTTT	CASSSPDRDSPLHF
TRBJ1-5	.	TRBV6-5	.	TGTGCCAGCTCGGGAGGGTTGGATCAGCCCCAGCATTTT	CASSGGLDQPQHF
TRBJ2-3	TRBD2	TRBV4-2	.	TGTGCCAGCAGCCAAGGGGGTAGCGGGGCCTCTGGCACAGATACGCAGTATTTT	CASSQGGSGASGTDTQYF
TRBJ2-1	TRBD1	TRBV9	.	TGTGCCAGCAGCGGGATGGACAGGGCGGATGAGCAGTTCTTC	CASSGMDRADEQFF
TRBJ1-5	.	TRBV27	.	TGTGCCAGCAGTCTTAGGGGTAGCAATCAGCCCCAGCATTTT	CASSLRGSNQPQHF
TRBJ2-1	TRBD2	TRBV6-4	.	TGTGCCAGCAGCCGAAGGACTAGCGGGCCGAGCTCCTACAATGAGCAGTTCTTC	CASSRRTSGPSSYNEQFF
TRBJ2-1	TRBD2	TRBV9	.	TGTGCCAGCAGCCTGGGACTAGCGGCCATTTTGGATGAGCAGTTCTTC	CASSLGLAAILDEQFF
TRBJ2-5	.	TRBV15	.	TGTGCCACCAGCAGAGGAGGTCCGGGACTTATACAAGAGACCCAGTACTTC	CATSRGGPGLIQETQYF
TRBJ1-2	.	TRBV5-6	.	TGTGCCAGCAGCTACGGGCACAGGAACTATGGCTACACCTTC	CASSYGHRNYGYTF
TRBJ2-2	.	TRBV5-8	.	TGTGCCAGCAGCGCAACCCCTTCCGGGAGAATCGGGGAGCTGTTTTTT	CASSATPSGRIGELFF
TRBJ1-5	.	TRBV6-5	few	TGTGCCAGCAGAAGACACGGGGAAGATCAGCCCCAGCATTTT	CASRRHGEDQPQHF
TRBJ2-1	TRBD1	TRBV24-1	.	TGTGCCACCAGTGATTCTCTTCAGGGGACAGTCGTATACAATGAGCAGTTCTTC	CATSDSLQGTVVYNEQFF
TRBJ2-6	.	TRBV7-7	.	TGTGCCAGCAGCTACCAAGGAGCCGGGGCCAACGTCCTGACTTTC	CASSYQGAGANVLTF
TRBJ1-1	.	TRBV28	.	TGTGCCAGCAGTGGACATGATATGAACACTGAAGCTTTCTTT	CASSGHDMNTEAFF
TRBJ2-1	.	TRBV5-1	.	TGCGCCAGCAGCTTGGAGTTGAGCTCCTACAATGAGCAGTTCTTC	CASSLELSSYNEQFF
TRBJ2-7	TRBD1	TRBV27	.	TGTGCCAGCAGTCCACAGACAGGGGGGTACGAGCAGTACTTC	CASSPQTGGYEQYF
TRBJ1-2	.	TRBV24-1	.	TGTGCCACCAGTGATGTCTTTAGAGACTATGGCTACACCTTC	CATSDVFRDYGYTF
TRBJ2-7	.	TRBV6-5	.	TGTGCCAGCAGTTCCCAGGGCCCCTACGAGCAGTACTTC	CASSSQGPYEQYF
TRBJ2-7	.	TRBV27	.	TGTGCCAGCAGTTTATCGGCCCTCTCCTACGAGCAGTACTTC	CASSLSALSYEQYF
TRBJ1-3	TRBD1	TRBV5-4	.	TGTGCCAGCAGCTTGGACAGGGGGGACACCATATATTTT	CASSLDRGDTIYF
TRBJ2-7	TRBD1	TRBV28	.	TGTGCCAGCGTCGACAGGGCCCACGAGCAGTACTTC	CASVDRAHEQYF